The 7 T cell receptor beta chains in this list originate from one sample, sequenced in a study of CD8 T cells in Susac syndrome. Random hexamers were used to reverse transcribe roughly 0.5 to 1 ug of RNA. In TCRdb, the immunoSEQ multiplex PCR reads were re-called with MiXCR into one record per CDR3 protein. The repertoire includes approximately 190,000 distinct CDR3 sequences, almost 96% of them detected once, and around 0.092% sits in the top ten. The sequencing input was CD4+ T cells from PBMCs. These receptors were obtained from a human donor with Susac syndrome.

This clonotype was detected only once. The V and J genes are TRBV7-8 and TRBJ1-3, with D maybe TRBD1 (5 bases). V shed 5 bases and J shed 0 bases, with 20 bases lying between them. In germline, CDR1 is SGHVS, CDR2 FQNEAQ. CDR3 size: 18 residues. The CDR3 is CASSHLWLRDGSGNTIYF. The CDR3 bases are TGTGCCAGCAGCCACCTCTGGCTCCGGGACGGCTCTGGAAACACCATATATTTT.

The V and J genes are TRBV11-2 and TRBJ2-5; D is ambiguous. From germline, CDR1 is SGHAT and CDR2 FQNNGV. V dropped 1 base and J dropped 2 bases, with 11 bases sitting between them. The CDR3 has 15 residues. DNA of the CDR3: TGTGCCAGCAGCTTAGTCAACAGCTTACAAGAGACCCAGTACTTC. Residues: CASSLVNSLQETQYF.

The rearrangement uses TRBV18 and TRBJ1-1; no reliable D call. The germline CDR1 and CDR2 sequences are KGHSH and LQKENI. Trimming removed 2 bases from V and 1 base from J, with 8 bases in between. The CDR3 is 14 amino acids. The CDR3 DNA reads as TGTGCCAGCTCACCATACTCCCAGAACACTGAAGCTTTCTTT. This translates into CASSPYSQNTEAFF.

The chain has TRBV20-1 and TRBJ2-3; 9 nucleotides match TRBD2. This CDR3 has 12 residues. V shed 5 bases and J 4 bases; nucleotides not matched to a gene: 1. In germline, CDR1 is DFQATT, CDR2 SNEGSKA (reference sequence). The CDR3 coding sequence is TGCAGTGCTGCTAGCGGGGCAGATACGCAGTATTTT. This sequence encodes CSAASGADTQYF.

The V gene is TRBV29-1, the J gene TRBJ2-1; perhaps TRBD1 as D (6 bases). The V gene lost 4 bases and the J gene lost 6 bases, with 13 bases spanning the gap. This CDR3 has 13 residues. The germline V gene encodes CDR1 SQVTM and CDR2 ANQGSEA. For the CDR3, the DNA is TGCAGCGTTGTTGGGCAGGGGTCCAATGAGCAGTTCTTC. Protein: CSVVGQGSNEQFF.

V gene TRBV28 combines with J gene TRBJ1-2; 7 bases line up with TRBD1. V lost 4 bases, J lost 4 bases, and 9 bases stayed unmatched. Germline assignment: CDR1 MDHEN and CDR2 SYDVKM. The CDR3 runs to 15 residues. The CDR3 loop is CASSSILTGSYGYTF. CDR3 nucleotide sequence: TGTGCCAGCAGTTCTATTCTGACAGGGTCCTATGGCTACACCTTC.

The chain joins TRBV20-1 to TRBJ2-1; the match to TRBD2 covers 10 bases. CDR3 size: 15 residues. V gave up 0 bases and J gave up 6 bases; unmatched junction bases: 5. The germline V gene has CDR1 DFQATT and CDR2 SNEGSKA (reference sequence). CDR3 in DNA: TGCAGTGCTAGAGAAGAGCGGGGGGGTAGCAATGAGCAGTTCTTC. Its protein product is CSAREERGGSNEQFF.